The present entry profiles one TCR beta chain with its context. The sample belongs to a study of T cells in Graves' hyperthyroidism and ophthalmopathy. V was clipped by 4 bases and J by 6 bases, with 19 bases between them. Per the germline V gene, CDR1 is MNHEY and CDR2 is SVGAGI. This CDR3 contains 15 residues. The source material, RNA transcripts, was used to amplify TCR beta CDR3 regions. The study used the HTBI primer set for a first-round RT-PCR of the TCR CDR3. TCRdb reprocessed the multiplex PCR reads with MiXCR, giving one entry per CDR3 protein. The sample shows approximately 520,000 distinct CDR3 sequences, around 24% of them seen only once.

The specimen was blood. The chain links TRBV6-5 to TRBJ2-7; no firm D call. The source is a woman aged 30 to 39 with Graves' ophthalmopathy. CDR3 region: CASSSPPLNPSEQYF. CDR3 sequence (DNA): TGTGCCAGCAGTTCCCCGCCCCTGAACCCTTCCGAGCAGTACTTC.